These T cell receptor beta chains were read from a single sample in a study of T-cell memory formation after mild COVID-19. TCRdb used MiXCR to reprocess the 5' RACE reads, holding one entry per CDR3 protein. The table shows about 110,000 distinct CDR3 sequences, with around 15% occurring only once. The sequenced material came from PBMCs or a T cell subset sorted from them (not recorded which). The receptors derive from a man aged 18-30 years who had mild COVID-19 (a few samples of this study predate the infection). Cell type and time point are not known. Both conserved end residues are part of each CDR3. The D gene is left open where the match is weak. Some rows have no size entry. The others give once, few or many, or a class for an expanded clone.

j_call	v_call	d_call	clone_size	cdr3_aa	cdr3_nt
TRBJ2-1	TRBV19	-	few	CASSRGGGDYNEQFF	TGTGCCAGTAGTAGAGGAGGGGGAGACTACAATGAGCAGTTCTTC
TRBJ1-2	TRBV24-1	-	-	CATSPGSSVYGYTF	TGTGCCACCAGTCCCGGAAGTTCGGTATATGGCTACACCTTC
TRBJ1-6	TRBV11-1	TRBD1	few	CASSQRDSNSPLHF	TGTGCCAGCAGCCAGCGGGACAGCAATTCACCCCTCCACTTT
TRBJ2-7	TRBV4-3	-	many	CASSQGQGNIYEQYF	TGCGCCAGCAGCCAAGGCCAGGGGAATATCTACGAGCAGTACTTC
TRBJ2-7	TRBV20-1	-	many	CSASSLRIYYEQYF	TGCAGTGCTAGTTCCCTCAGAATCTACTACGAGCAGTACTTC
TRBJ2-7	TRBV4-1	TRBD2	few	CASSQTSGEDYEQYF	TGCGCCAGCAGCCAAACTAGCGGGGAGGACTACGAGCAGTACTTC
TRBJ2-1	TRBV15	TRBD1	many	CATSRGDREVNEQFF	TGTGCCACCAGCAGGGGGGACAGGGAGGTCAATGAGCAGTTCTTC
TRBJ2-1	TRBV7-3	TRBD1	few	CASRRDRDNEQFF	TGTGCCAGCAGACGGGACAGGGACAATGAGCAGTTCTTC
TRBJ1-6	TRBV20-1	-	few	CSARDLLSSYNSPLHF	TGCAGTGCTAGAGATCTGTTGAGCTCCTATAATTCACCCCTCCACTTT
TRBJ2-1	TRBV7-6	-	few	CASSQAPERAGNEQFF	TGTGCCAGCAGCCAGGCCCCCGAGCGGGCGGGTAATGAGCAGTTCTTC
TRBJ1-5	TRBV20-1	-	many	CSASAGDRYQPQHF	TGCAGTGCTAGTGCAGGGGATAGGTATCAGCCCCAGCATTTT
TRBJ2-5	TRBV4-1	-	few	CASSQAGTSQETQYF	TGCGCCAGCAGCCAAGCCGGGACTTCCCAAGAGACCCAGTACTTC
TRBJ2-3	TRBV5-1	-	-	CASSLEQSTDTQYF	TGCGCCAGCAGCTTGGAGCAGTCCACAGATACGCAGTATTTT
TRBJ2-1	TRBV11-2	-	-	CASSFGLSSYNEQFF	TGTGCCAGCAGCTTCGGATTGAGCTCCTACAATGAGCAGTTCTTC
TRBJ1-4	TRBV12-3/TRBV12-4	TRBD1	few	CASSMDRGRGEKLFF	TGTGCCAGCAGTATGGACAGGGGGCGCGGGGAAAAACTGTTTTTT
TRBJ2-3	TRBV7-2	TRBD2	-	CASSSGLAGALSTDTQYF	TGTGCCAGCAGCTCGGGACTAGCGGGGGCCCTAAGCACAGATACGCAGTATTTT
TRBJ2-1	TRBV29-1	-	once	CSVEEQLSYNEQFF	TGCAGCGTTGAAGAACAACTCTCCTACAATGAGCAGTTCTTC
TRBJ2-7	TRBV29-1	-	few	CSVVVGVSYEQYF	TGCAGCGTTGTGGTAGGGGTCTCCTACGAGCAGTACTTC
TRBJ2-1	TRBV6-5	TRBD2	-	CASSSDPGGSYNEQFF	TGTGCCAGCAGTTCCGATCCGGGGGGGTCTTACAATGAGCAGTTCTTC
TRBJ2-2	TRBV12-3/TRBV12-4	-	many	CASEAGELFF	TGTGCCAGCGAAGCCGGGGAGCTGTTTTTT
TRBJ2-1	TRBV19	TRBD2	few	CASSTGTSSVEQFF	TGTGCCAGTAGTACCGGGACTAGTTCAGTTGAGCAGTTCTTC
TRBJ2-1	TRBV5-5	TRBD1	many	CASSLIRQGFYEQFF	TGTGCCAGCAGCTTGATCCGACAGGGGTTCTACGAGCAGTTCTTC
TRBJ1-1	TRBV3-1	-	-	CASSLPGMGTEAFF	TGTGCCAGCAGCTTACCAGGGATGGGCACTGAAGCTTTCTTT
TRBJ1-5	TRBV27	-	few	CASSLSRGDGNQPQHF	TGTGCCAGCAGTTTATCACGCGGGGATGGCAATCAGCCCCAGCATTTT
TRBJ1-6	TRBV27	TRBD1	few	CASRGTGGYNSPLHF	TGTGCCAGCAGAGGGACAGGTGGCTATAATTCACCCCTCCACTTT
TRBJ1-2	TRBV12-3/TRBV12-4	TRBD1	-	CASSPTTGEVWGYTF	TGTGCCAGCAGTCCAACGACAGGGGAGGTTTGGGGCTACACCTTC
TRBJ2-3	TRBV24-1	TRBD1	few	CATSDVDRGGDTQYF	TGTGCCACCAGTGATGTGGACAGGGGCGGAGATACGCAGTATTTT
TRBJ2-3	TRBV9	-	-	CASSVEGIDTQYF	TGTGCCAGCAGCGTGGAGGGTATAGATACGCAGTATTTT
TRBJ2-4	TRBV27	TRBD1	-	CASSWGTGGNIQYF	TGTGCCAGCAGTTGGGGGACAGGGGGGAACATTCAGTACTTC
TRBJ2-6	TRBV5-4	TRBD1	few	CASSLAFSGGGGANVLTF	TGTGCCAGCAGCTTGGCCTTCTCAGGGGGCGGAGGGGCCAACGTCCTGACTTTC
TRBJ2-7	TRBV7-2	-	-	CASSLGPPSEQYF	TGTGCCAGCAGCTTAGGCCCCCCATCGGAGCAGTACTTC
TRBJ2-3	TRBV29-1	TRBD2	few	CSVEYWLAGAEDTQYF	TGCAGCGTTGAGTACTGGCTAGCGGGGGCCGAGGATACGCAGTATTTT
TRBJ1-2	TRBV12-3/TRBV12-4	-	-	CASRSFGAYGYTF	TGTGCCAGCCGTTCCTTCGGGGCCTATGGCTACACCTTC
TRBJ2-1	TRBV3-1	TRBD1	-	CASSLMDRGLYNEQFF	TGTGCCAGCAGCCTGATGGACAGGGGGCTTTACAATGAGCAGTTCTTC
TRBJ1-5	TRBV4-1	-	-	CASSHRDSNQPQHF	TGCGCCAGCAGCCACCGCGACAGCAATCAGCCCCAGCATTTT
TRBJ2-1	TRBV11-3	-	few	CASSHTLNEQFF	TGTGCCAGCAGCCACACCTTAAATGAGCAGTTCTTC
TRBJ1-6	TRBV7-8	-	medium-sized	CASSTTTRDSTYNSPLHF	TGTGCCAGCAGCACAACTACCCGGGACTCCACCTATAATTCACCCCTCCACTTT
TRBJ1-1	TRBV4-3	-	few	CASSQEPGGLNTEAFF	TGCGCCAGCAGCCAAGAACCCGGCGGTTTGAACACTGAAGCTTTCTTT
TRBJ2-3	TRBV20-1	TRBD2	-	CSARMGLAGGSTDTQYF	TGCAGTGCTAGGATGGGACTAGCGGGGGGGAGCACAGATACGCAGTATTTT
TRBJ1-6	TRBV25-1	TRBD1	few	CASRGQNYNSPLHF	TGTGCCAGCAGGGGACAGAACTATAATTCACCCCTCCACTTT
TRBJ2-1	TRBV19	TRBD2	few	CASSIDGGGYEQFF	TGTGCCAGTAGTATAGACGGGGGGGGATATGAGCAGTTCTTC
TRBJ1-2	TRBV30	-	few	CAWSGTVGYGYTF	TGTGCCTGGAGTGGCACGGTGGGCTATGGCTACACCTTC
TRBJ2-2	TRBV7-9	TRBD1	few	CASSWSGTDYTGELFF	TGTGCCAGCAGCTGGTCCGGGACAGACTACACCGGGGAGCTGTTTTTT
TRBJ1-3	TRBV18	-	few	CASSPRGESGNTIYF	TGTGCCAGCTCACCGAGGGGTGAGAGTGGAAACACCATATATTTT
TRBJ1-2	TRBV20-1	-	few	CSASTGNLYGYTF	TGCAGTGCTAGCACAGGGAACCTCTATGGCTACACCTTC
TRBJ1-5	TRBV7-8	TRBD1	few	CASSPGQGVQPQHF	TGTGCCAGCAGCCCGGGACAGGGGGTCCAGCCCCAGCATTTT